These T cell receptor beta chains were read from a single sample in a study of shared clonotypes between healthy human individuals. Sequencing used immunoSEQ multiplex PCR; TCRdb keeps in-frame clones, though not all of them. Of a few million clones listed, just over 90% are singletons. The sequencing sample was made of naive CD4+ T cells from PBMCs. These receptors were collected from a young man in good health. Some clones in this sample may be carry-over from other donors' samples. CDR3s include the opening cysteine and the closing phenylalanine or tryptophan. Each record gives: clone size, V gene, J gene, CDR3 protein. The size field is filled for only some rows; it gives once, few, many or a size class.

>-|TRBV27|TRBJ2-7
CASREQTSYEQYF
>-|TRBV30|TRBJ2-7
CASKTQGGSDEQYF
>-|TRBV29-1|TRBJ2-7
CSGTGGSSEQYF
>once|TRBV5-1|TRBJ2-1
CASSLDTSYNEQFF
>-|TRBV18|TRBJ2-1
CASSPNPQLAGGPREQFF
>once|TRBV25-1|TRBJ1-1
CASSEARAQAFF
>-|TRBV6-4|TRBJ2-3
CASSGFSTSKDTQYF
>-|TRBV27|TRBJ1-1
CASSQTRPFWGFTEAFF
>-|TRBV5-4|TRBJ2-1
CASTVAISRYNEQFF
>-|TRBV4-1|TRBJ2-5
CASSRGHAGGETQYF
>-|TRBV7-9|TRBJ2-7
CASSLRASIHEQYF
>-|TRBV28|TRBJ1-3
CASSTTGVANTIYF
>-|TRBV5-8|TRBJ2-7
CASSLWGRGSDEQYF
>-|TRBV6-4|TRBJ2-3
CASSEGGGRTDTQYF
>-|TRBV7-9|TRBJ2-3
CASSRDRVTDTQYF
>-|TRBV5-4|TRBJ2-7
CASRSWGLASYEQYF
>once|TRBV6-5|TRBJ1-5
CASSRTGFSNQPQHF
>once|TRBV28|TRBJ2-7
CASSKMTPYEQYF
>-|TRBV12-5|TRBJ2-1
CASGYPGQTSSYNEQFF
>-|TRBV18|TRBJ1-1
CASSLGQLTEAFF